This passage covers 3 T cell receptor beta chains from one sample sequenced in a study of OX40 agonist ivuxolimab in advanced cancers. Only in-frame clones appear in the TCRdb table, and some are missing; sequencing was by immunoSEQ multiplex PCR. Among fewer than 50,000 clones, under 95% were seen once, and the ten largest hold nearly 15%. This material consisted of CD4+ or CD8+ T cells sorted from blood, taken in a trial of the OX40 agonist ivuxolimab. These receptors originate from an adult with an advanced solid tumor such as melanoma, head and neck, liver or kidney cancer.

This clone was counted once. The chain combines TRBV19 with TRBJ2-7; tentative D call: TRBD1 (6 bases). Trimming removed 8 bases at V and 2 bases at J, with 16 bases between. CDR3 length equals 14 residues. Per the germline V gene, CDR1 is LNHDA and CDR2 is SQIVND (reference sequence). Here the CDR3 DNA reads TGTGCCAGTCGGATGGACAGTACTCCCTACGAGCAGTACTTC. Residues: CASRMDSTPYEQYF. Full variable domain (rest looked up from reference TRBV19 and TRBJ2-7): DGGITQSPKYLFRKEGQNVTLSCEQNLNHDAMYWYRQDPGQGLRLIYYSQIVNDFQKGDIAEGYSVSREKKESFPLTVTSAQKNPTAFYLCASRMDSTPYEQYFGPGTRLTVT.

The gene calls are TRBV5-6 and TRBJ2-7, with a tentative D call TRBD1 (5 bases). The CDR3 extends over 11 amino acids. The ends were cut back, 1 base at V and 6 bases at J, with 5 bases in the middle. The germline V gene encodes CDR1 SGHDT and CDR2 YYEEEE. CDR3 coding DNA: TGTGCCAGCAGCTTGACAGGCGAGCAGTACTTC. Translating it yields CASSLTGEQYF.

This sequence joins TRBV7-2 and TRBJ2-7; the D gene is possibly TRBD2 (5 bases). From germline, CDR1 is SGHTA and CDR2 FQGNSA. V lost 3 bases and J lost 6, with 12 bases in between. The CDR3 consists of 13 residues. CDR3: CASSLTPTSEQYF. CDR3 DNA sequence: TGTGCCAGCAGCTTGACCCCCACTAGCGAGCAGTACTTC.